Following are 23 T cell receptor beta chains from one sample sequenced in a study of response to subunit inactivated influenza vaccine. MiXCR, run by TCRdb on the RT-PCR reads, gives a single entry per CDR3 protein. The sample holds roughly 790,000 distinct CDR3 sequences; approximately 22% are singletons and the top ten take approximately 10%. Sequenced here: PBMCs from blood, sampled less than 6 days after vaccination. The source is a man in his fifties who received an inactivated influenza vaccine.

This clonotype occurred a few times. The J gene is TRBJ2-1, the V gene TRBV9, with 7 bases fitting TRBD2. V lost 3 bases to trimming and J lost 4 bases; unmatched junction nucleotides: 10. Germline CDR1 is SGDLS and CDR2 is YYNGEE. CDR3 length: 16 amino acids. The CDR3 is CASSGQAGRSYNEQFF. In DNA, the CDR3 is TGTGCCAGCAGCGGTCAAGCGGGGAGGTCGTACAATGAGCAGTTCTTC.

This clonotype was detected a few times. The chain combines TRBV5-6 with TRBJ2-1; the D is unclear. Germline-derived CDR1 and CDR2 are SGHDT and YYEEEE. There are 15 residues in the CDR3. Between the trimmed V and J ends, which lost 0 bases and 4 bases, there was a span of 11 bases. The CDR3, as DNA: TGTGCCAGCAGCTTGGGGTGGTCAAGGTACAATGAGCAGTTCTTC. It is translated as CASSLGWSRYNEQFF. Filled out from reference TRBV5-6 and TRBJ2-1, the complete variable domain reads DAGVTQSPTHLIKTRGQQVTLRCSPKSGHDTVSWYQQALGQGPQFIFQYYEEEERQRGNFPDRFSGHQFPNYSSELNVNALLLGDSALYLCASSLGWSRYNEQFFGPGTRLTVL.

This clonotype was seen only a few times. The V and J genes are TRBV12-3 or TRBV12-4 and TRBJ1-1; possibly TRBD1 for D (6 bases). The CDR3 extends over 13 amino acids. V dropped 7 bases and J dropped 1 base, with 10 bases sitting between them. The CDR3 DNA reads as TGTGCCAGCAAAACAGGGTCGAACACTGAAGCTTTCTTT. Translation gives CASKTGSNTEAFF.

The chain couples TRBV5-1 to TRBJ2-7, with D possibly matching TRBD2 (6 bases). The length of the CDR3 is 16 residues. From germline, CDR1 is SGHRS and CDR2 YFSETQ. The germline V and J ends were trimmed by 0 bases and 1 base, with 14 bases remaining between them. The CDR3 loop reads CASSLAGGDVSYEQYF. The CDR3 DNA follows: TGCGCCAGCAGCTTGGCCGGGGGAGACGTTTCCTACGAGCAGTACTTC.

The rearrangement joins TRBV20-1 to TRBJ2-7, with 8 bases fitting TRBD2. CDR3 length: 16 residues. Germline values: CDR1 DFQATT, CDR2 SNEGSKA (reference sequence). Losses at the gene ends were 7 bases for V and 7 bases for J; bases not matched to a gene: 21. Written as DNA, the CDR3 is TGCAGTGTTACGGCCCCCCCGGGGCGGGGGGCGAGGGAGCAGTACTTC. This encodes CSVTAPPGRGAREQYF.

CDR3 DNA: TGTGCCACCAGTGATTCCCTCTCTGTGCAGTACTTC. It specifies CATSDSLSVQYF. The chain has TRBV24-1 and TRBJ2-7; D gene unclear. Between the trimmed V and J ends, which lost 2 bases and 9 bases, there was a span of 10 bases. Germline CDR1 reads KGHDR; CDR2 reads SFDVKD. The CDR3 runs to 12 residues.

This rearrangement joins TRBV20-1 to TRBJ2-1, with 11 bases lining up with TRBD2. The CDR3 has 14 amino acids. Germline CDR1 DFQATT, CDR2 SNEGSKA (reference sequence). Germline trimming cut 3 bases from V and 7 bases from J; bases unmatched to any gene: 5. This chain's CDR3 is CSASASGRRNEQFF. For the CDR3, the DNA is TGCAGTGCTAGCGCTAGCGGGAGGAGAAATGAGCAGTTCTTC.

The chain links TRBV6-2 or TRBV6-3 to TRBJ1-4; 7 nucleotides agree with TRBD1. The length of the CDR3 is 21 residues. The junction had 18 bases not matched to a gene; V was cut back by 2 bases and J by 0 bases. Germline CDR1 MNHEY, CDR2 SVGEGT. The DNA of the CDR3 is TGTGCCAGCAGTTACGGGGTCGGGGTATTGAGGGGGCGAACAACTAATGAAAAACTGTTTTTT. Protein sequence: CASSYGVGVLRGRTTNEKLFF.

A few counts support this clonotype. The gene calls are TRBV15 and TRBJ2-1, with TRBD2 matching 9 bases. After removal of 3 bases from V and 6 bases from J, the junction contained 6 bases not matched to a gene. This CDR3 contains 15 residues. Germline V gene data show CDR1 as LNHNV and CDR2 as YYDKDF (reference sequence). The CDR3 protein is CATSRAVRGGNEQFF. The CDR3 coding sequence is TGTGCCACCAGCAGGGCCGTGCGGGGGGGCAATGAGCAGTTCTTC. Looking up the rest from reference TRBV15 and TRBJ2-1 gives the full variable domain: DAMVIQNPRYQVTQFGKPVTLSCSQTLNHNVMYWYQQKSSQAPKLLFHYYDKDFNNEADTPDNFQSRRPNTSFCFLDIRSPGLGDTAMYLCATSRAVRGGNEQFFGPGTRLTVL.

The sample holds a few counts of this clonotype. The V call is TRBV4-1, the J call TRBJ1-5, with D hard to call. V shed 3 bases and J shed 6 bases, with 18 bases lying between them. CDR3 length: 16 amino acids. Germline V gene data show CDR1 as MGHRA and CDR2 as YSYEKL. The CDR3 sequence is CASSQELGNRAQPQHF. Written as DNA, the CDR3 is TGCGCCAGCAGCCAGGAGTTAGGTAATCGGGCTCAGCCCCAGCATTTT.

This clonotype was observed once. This chain links TRBV6-5 with TRBJ1-4, with D perhaps matching TRBD1 (6 bases). The length of the CDR3 is 15 residues. The germline CDR1 and CDR2 sequences are MNHEY and SVGAGI. V lost 0 bases, J lost 8 bases, and 13 bases lay in between. The CDR3 loop is CASSYSPGAAEKLFF. The CDR3 DNA reads TGTGCCAGCAGTTACTCCCCGGGGGCGGCGGAAAAACTGTTTTTT.

V and J are TRBV7-9 and TRBJ2-1; D unresolved. Trimming cost V 6 bases and J 0 bases, with 9 bases left between them. In germline, CDR1 is SEHNR, CDR2 FQNEAQ (reference sequence). The CDR3 spans 14 residues. The CDR3 sequence is CASSLDTSYNEQFF. The CDR3 DNA reads TGTGCCAGCAGTTTGGATACCTCCTACAATGAGCAGTTCTTC.

The table lists this clonotype with many counts. V gene TRBV6-2 or TRBV6-3 combines with J gene TRBJ2-3; D possibly corresponds to TRBD2 (5 bases). Trimming shortened V by 7 bases and J by 0 bases, and 11 bases separated the two germline ends. The CDR3 consists of 14 residues. CDR1 is MNHEY and CDR2 is SVGEGT in the germline V gene. The CDR3: CASIGLSSTDTQYF. CDR3 DNA sequence: TGTGCCAGCATTGGACTGAGCAGCACAGATACGCAGTATTTT.

The genes are TRBV28 and TRBJ2-3, with 7 bases fitting TRBD1. CDR1 MDHEN and CDR2 SYDVKM come from the germline V gene. Trimming at V came to 5 bases and at J to 8 bases, leaving 4 bases not matched to a gene. The CDR3 is 12 residues long. The CDR3: CASSPQGVTQYF. In DNA, the CDR3 is TGTGCCAGCAGTCCCCAGGGGGTTACGCAGTATTTT.

This clonotype has just a few counts. V usage is TRBV2 and J usage is TRBJ1-1; 9 positions agree with TRBD1. The CDR3 is made up of 15 amino acids. J was trimmed by 4 bases and V by 1 base; bases with no gene match: 4. CDR1 and CDR2 (germline): SNHLY, FYNNEI. The CDR3 loop is CASSEVGQGSTEAFF. The CDR3, as DNA: TGTGCCAGCAGTGAAGTGGGACAGGGCAGCACTGAAGCTTTCTTT.

This clonotype was detected a few times. The J gene is TRBJ1-5, the V gene TRBV7-9; D is perhaps TRBD1 (5 bases). V lost 5 bases, J lost 0 bases, and 11 bases lay in between. The CDR3 loop spans 15 amino acids. Germline V gene lookup returns CDR1 SEHNR and CDR2 FQNEAQ (reference sequence). The CDR3 loop is CASSPAQDSNQPQHF. The CDR3 bases are TGTGCCAGCAGCCCGGCACAGGATAGCAATCAGCCCCAGCATTTT.

This clonotype was seen more than once but under ten times. This sequence joins TRBV20-1 and TRBJ2-3; no clear D. Trimming left V 5 bases short and J 4 bases short, with 22 bases between. The V gene's germline CDR1 is DFQATT and CDR2 SNEGSKA (reference sequence). This CDR3 comprises 16 residues. In DNA, the CDR3 is TGCAGTGCTCCCCGGGTATACTTCAGGAGATCAGATACGCAGTATTTT. Its translation is CSAPRVYFRRSDTQYF.

The rearrangement links TRBV6-2 or TRBV6-3 to TRBJ2-6; D may be TRBD2 (6 bases). This CDR3 contains 16 residues. The germline CDR1 and CDR2 sequences are MNHEY and SVGEGT. V dropped 2 bases and J dropped 0 bases, with 8 bases sitting between them. This CDR3 reads CASSYGGSSGANVLTF. The CDR3 nucleotides are TGTGCCAGCAGTTACGGAGGGAGCTCTGGGGCCAACGTCCTGACTTTC.

The genes are TRBV5-4 and TRBJ2-1; no clear D. This CDR3 contains 14 residues. The V end lost 0 bases, the J end lost 7 bases, and 11 bases lay between the germline ends. The germline CDR1 and CDR2 sequences are SGHNT and YYREEE (reference sequence). CDR3 DNA: TGTGCCAGCAGCTTGGAAGATGAGGCTAATGAGCAGTTCTTC. Amino acid sequence: CASSLEDEANEQFF.

This clonotype was seen a few times. V is TRBV6-1 and J is TRBJ2-5, with 13 bases identical to TRBD2. Germline lookup yields CDR1 MNHNS and CDR2 SASEGT. The CDR3 contains 16 residues. Losses at the gene ends were 6 bases for V and 3 bases for J; bases not matched to a gene: 7. The CDR3 DNA reads as TGTGCCAGCAGCCCTGGACTAGCGGGGGCAGAAGAGACCCAGTACTTC. The encoded protein is CASSPGLAGAEETQYF.

The chain carries TRBV15 and TRBJ2-7; TRBD2 matches 7 bases. The CDR3 consists of 15 residues. After removal of 1 base from V and 1 base from J, the junction contained 4 bases not matched to a gene. CDR1 and CDR2 from the germline V gene are LNHNV and YYDKDF (reference sequence). The DNA of the CDR3 is TGTGCCACCAGCAGAGTGGCGGGAGCTTCCTACGAGCAGTACTTC. Residues: CATSRVAGASYEQYF.

At least ten counts were recorded for this clonotype. The chain recombines TRBV11-2 with TRBJ2-1, with 15 nucleotides matching TRBD2. CDR1 SGHAT and CDR2 FQNNGV come from the germline V gene. CDR3 length: 14 residues. Trimming at V came to 4 bases and at J to 9 bases, leaving 1 base not matched to a gene. CDR3 sequence reads: CASSSGLAGGEQFF. Here the CDR3 DNA reads TGTGCCAGCAGCTCGGGACTAGCGGGAGGTGAGCAGTTCTTC.

This chain connects TRBV12-3 or TRBV12-4 to TRBJ2-1, with D perhaps matching TRBD2 (7 bases). Trimming took 3 bases from V and 7 from J, leaving 16 bases between them. The CDR3 length is 15 residues. Here the CDR3 reads CASSFGGGGANEQFF. The CDR3 nucleotides read TGTGCCAGCAGTTTTGGAGGTGGGGGGGCGAATGAGCAGTTCTTC.